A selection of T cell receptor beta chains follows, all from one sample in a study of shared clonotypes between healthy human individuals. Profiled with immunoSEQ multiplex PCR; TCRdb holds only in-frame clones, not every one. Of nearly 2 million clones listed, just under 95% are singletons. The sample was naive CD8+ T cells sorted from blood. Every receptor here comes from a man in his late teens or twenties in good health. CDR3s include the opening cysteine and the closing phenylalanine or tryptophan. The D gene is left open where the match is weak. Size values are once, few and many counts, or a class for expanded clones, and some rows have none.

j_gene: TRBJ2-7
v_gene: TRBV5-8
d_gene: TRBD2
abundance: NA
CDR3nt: TGTGCCAGCAGCCCGCCGGGCGGGGGGACCGAGCAGTACTTC
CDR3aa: CASSPPGGGTEQYF

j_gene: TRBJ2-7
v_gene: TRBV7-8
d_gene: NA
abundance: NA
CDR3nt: TGTGCCAGCTCCCCCCCCACCTACGAGCAGTACTTC
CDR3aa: CASSPPTYEQYF

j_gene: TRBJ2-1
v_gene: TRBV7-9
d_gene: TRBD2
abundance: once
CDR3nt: TGTGCCAGCAGCTCGGGACTAGCGGGCTACAATGAGCAGTTCTTC
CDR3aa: CASSSGLAGYNEQFF

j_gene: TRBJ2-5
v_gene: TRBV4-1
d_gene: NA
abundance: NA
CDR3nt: TGCGCCAGCAGCTCCCCGGGACACCTACAAGAGACCCAGTACTTC
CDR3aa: CASSSPGHLQETQYF

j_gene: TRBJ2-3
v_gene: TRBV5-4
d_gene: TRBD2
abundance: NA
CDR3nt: TGTGCCAGCAGCTTGGTGGCGGGAGCTGGTCGAGATACGCAGTATTTT
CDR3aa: CASSLVAGAGRDTQYF

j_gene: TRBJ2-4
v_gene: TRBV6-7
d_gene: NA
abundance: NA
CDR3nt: TGTGCCAGCAGTTATTCAGGGTGGCCCCGATCCAAAAACATTCAGTACTTC
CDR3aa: CASSYSGWPRSKNIQYF

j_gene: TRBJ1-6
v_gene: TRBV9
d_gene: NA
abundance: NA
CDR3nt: TGTGCCAGCAGCGTGACCCTGGCGGATTCACCCCTCCACTTT
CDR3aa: CASSVTLADSPLHF

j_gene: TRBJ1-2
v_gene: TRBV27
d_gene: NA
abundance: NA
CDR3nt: TGTGCCAGCAGTTTATTAGGCGGAGATGGCTACACCTTC
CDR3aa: CASSLLGGDGYTF

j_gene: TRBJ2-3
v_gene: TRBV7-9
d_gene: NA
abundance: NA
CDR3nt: TGTGCCAGCAGCTTCCCCCCCCAGGCTCCTAAGCCCACAGATACGCAGTATTTT
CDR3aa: CASSFPPQAPKPTDTQYF

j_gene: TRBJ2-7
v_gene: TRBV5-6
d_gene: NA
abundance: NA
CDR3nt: TGTGCCAGCAGCTTGTGGCAGACCAGCTCCTACGAGCAGTACTTC
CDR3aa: CASSLWQTSSYEQYF

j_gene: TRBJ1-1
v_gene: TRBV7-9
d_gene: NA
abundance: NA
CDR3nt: TGTGCCAGCAGCTTTGGAGGGGTAAACACTGAAGCTTTCTTT
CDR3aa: CASSFGGVNTEAFF

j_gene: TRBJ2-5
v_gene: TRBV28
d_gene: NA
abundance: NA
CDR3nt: TGTGCCAGCAGCCCAGAGGGGGTTTCAGAGACCCAGTACTTC
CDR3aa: CASSPEGVSETQYF

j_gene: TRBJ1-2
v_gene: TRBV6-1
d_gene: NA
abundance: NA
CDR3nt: TGTGCCAGCAGTGAAGCCGTTGGAGTGGAGGGCTACACCTTC
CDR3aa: CASSEAVGVEGYTF

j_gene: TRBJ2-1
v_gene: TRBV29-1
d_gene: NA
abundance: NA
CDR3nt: TGCAGCGCCGAAAACCGGGACCGCGATGAGCAGTTCTTC
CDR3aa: CSAENRDRDEQFF

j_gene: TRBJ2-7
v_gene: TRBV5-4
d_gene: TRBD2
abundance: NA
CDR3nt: TGTGCCAGCAGCCTCGGACTAGCGGGAGACGGGCAGTACTTC
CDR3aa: CASSLGLAGDGQYF

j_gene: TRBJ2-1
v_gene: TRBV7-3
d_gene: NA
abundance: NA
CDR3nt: TGTGCCAGCAGCCCGGCTGGCTCCTACAATGAGCAGTTCTTC
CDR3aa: CASSPAGSYNEQFF

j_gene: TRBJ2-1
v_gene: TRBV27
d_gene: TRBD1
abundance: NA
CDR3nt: TGTGCCAGCACCTGGGCAGGGGGCAAGGCGAATGAGCAGTTCTTC
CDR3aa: CASTWAGGKANEQFF

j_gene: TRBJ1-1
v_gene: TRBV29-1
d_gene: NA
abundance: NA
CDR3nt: TGCAGCGACTCCGGGGGTTCGACTGAAGCTTTCTTT
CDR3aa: CSDSGGSTEAFF

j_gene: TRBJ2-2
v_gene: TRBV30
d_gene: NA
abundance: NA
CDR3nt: TGTGCCTGGAGTGTAACAGAGCCCGGGGAGCTGTTTTTT
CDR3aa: CAWSVTEPGELFF

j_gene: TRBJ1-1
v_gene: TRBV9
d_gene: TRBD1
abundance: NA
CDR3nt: TGTGCCAGCAGCGCCCACTTCGGGACAGGGGACATGAACACTGAAGCTTTCTTT
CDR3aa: CASSAHFGTGDMNTEAFF

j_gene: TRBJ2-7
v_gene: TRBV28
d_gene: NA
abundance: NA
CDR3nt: TGTGCCAGCAGTTTTGGACCGACAGGCGCCTCCTACGAGCAGTACTTC
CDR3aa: CASSFGPTGASYEQYF

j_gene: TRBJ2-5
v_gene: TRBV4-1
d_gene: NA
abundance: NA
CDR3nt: TGCGCCAGCAGCCAAGCCGCAGGGGGGGAAGAGACCCAGTACTTC
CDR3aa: CASSQAAGGEETQYF

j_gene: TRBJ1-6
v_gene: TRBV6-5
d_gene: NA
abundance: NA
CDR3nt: TGTGCCAGCAGGGAACTAACCAATTCACCCCTCCACTTT
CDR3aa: CASRELTNSPLHF

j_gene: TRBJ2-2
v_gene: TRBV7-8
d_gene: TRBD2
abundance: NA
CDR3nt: TGTGCCAGCACCATAAGCTTGGCGGGGGGACGCCCTTCGAACACCGGGGAGCTGTTTTTT
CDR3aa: CASTISLAGGRPSNTGELFF

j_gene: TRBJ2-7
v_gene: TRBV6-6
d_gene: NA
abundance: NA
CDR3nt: TGTGCCAGCACTCCAGGACACGAGCAGTACTTC
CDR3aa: CASTPGHEQYF

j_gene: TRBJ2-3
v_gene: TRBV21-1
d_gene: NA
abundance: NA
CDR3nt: TGTGCCAGCAGCTGTCGGACCACAGATACGCAGTATTTT
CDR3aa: CASSCRTTDTQYF

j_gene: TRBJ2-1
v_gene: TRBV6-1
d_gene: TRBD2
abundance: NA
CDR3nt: TGTGCCAGCAGCAATAGCGGGGCGCATAATGAGCAGTTCTTC
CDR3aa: CASSNSGAHNEQFF

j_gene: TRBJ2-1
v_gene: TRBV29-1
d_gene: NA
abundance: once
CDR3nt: TGCAGCGTTGAAGATCCGCACAGGGAGAGCTCCTACAATGAGCAGTTCTTC
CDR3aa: CSVEDPHRESSYNEQFF

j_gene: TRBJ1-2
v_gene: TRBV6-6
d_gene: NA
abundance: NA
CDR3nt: TGTGCCAGCAGTTCGGGGAGCGTTGACTATGGCTACACCTTC
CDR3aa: CASSSGSVDYGYTF

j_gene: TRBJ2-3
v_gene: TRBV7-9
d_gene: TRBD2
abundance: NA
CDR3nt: TGTGCCAGCTCCGAGGCTAGCGGCCTCACAGATACGCAGTATTTT
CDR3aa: CASSEASGLTDTQYF

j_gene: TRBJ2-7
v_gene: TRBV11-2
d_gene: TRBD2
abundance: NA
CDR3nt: TGTGCCAGCAGCTTGAAGCGGGAGACGCTATACGAGCAGTACTTC
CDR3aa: CASSLKRETLYEQYF

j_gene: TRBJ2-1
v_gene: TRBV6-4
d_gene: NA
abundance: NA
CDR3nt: TGTGCCAACCCGGACCCAAACAATGAGCAGTTCTTC
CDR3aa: CANPDPNNEQFF

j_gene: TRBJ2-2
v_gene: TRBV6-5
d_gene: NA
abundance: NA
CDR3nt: TGTGCCAGCAGTTACTCCGGTGACCCCGGGGAGCTGTTTTTT
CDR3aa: CASSYSGDPGELFF

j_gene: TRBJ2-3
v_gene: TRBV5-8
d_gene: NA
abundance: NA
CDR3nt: TGTGCCAGCAGCTTGGCAGGGGGCACAGATACGCAGTATTTT
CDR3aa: CASSLAGGTDTQYF

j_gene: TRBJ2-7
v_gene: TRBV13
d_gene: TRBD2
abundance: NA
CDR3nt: TGTGCCAGCAGCTTATCCGGGACTAGTGTCTACGAGCAGTACTTC
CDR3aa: CASSLSGTSVYEQYF

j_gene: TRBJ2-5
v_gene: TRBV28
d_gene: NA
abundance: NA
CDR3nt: TGTGCCAGCAGTCTAATTACAGGGTTGGGAGAGACCCAGTACTTC
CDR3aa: CASSLITGLGETQYF

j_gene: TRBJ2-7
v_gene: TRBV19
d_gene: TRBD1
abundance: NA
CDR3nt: TGTGCCAGTAGTACGCCGGGACAGGGGGCTTACGAGCAGTACTTC
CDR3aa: CASSTPGQGAYEQYF

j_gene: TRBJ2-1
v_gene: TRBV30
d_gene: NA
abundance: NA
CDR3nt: TGTGCCTGGAGTGATTTGAAGACAGGATACAATGAGCAGTTCTTC
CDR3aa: CAWSDLKTGYNEQFF

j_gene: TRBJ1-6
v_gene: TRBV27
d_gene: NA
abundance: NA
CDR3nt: TGTGCCAGCAGTTTGGCGAATCGAGGCTATCTCCACTTT
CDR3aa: CASSLANRGYLHF

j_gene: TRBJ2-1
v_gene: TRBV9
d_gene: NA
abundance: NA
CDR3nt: TGTGCCAGCAGCGTAGCGGGGACCGAGCAGTTCTTC
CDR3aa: CASSVAGTEQFF

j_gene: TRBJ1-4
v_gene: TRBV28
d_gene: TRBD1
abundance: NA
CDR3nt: TGTGCCAGCAGTTTAGGGACAGGGGTTTTTGAAAAACTGTTTTTT
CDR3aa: CASSLGTGVFEKLFF

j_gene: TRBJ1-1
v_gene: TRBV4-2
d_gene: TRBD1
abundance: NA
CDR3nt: TGTGCCAGCAGCCAAACCACAGGGGGAGTCGCTTTCTTT
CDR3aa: CASSQTTGGVAFF

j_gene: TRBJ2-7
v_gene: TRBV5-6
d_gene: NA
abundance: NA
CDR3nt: TGTGCCAGCAGCTTGGGGGACCTTTCCTACGAGCAGTACTTC
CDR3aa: CASSLGDLSYEQYF

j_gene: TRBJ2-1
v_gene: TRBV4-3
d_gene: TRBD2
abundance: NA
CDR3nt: TGCGCCAGCAGCCAAGCAGCCCTAGCGGGAGCGGTCTACAATGAGCAGTTCTTC
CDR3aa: CASSQAALAGAVYNEQFF

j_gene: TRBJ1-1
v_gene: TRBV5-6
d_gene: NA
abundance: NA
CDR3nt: TGTGCCAGCAGCTCCATAAGAAACACTGAAGCTTTCTTT
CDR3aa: CASSSIRNTEAFF

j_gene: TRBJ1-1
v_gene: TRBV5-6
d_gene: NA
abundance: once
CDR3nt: TGTGCCAGCAGCAACCCGGAGGGGCCGATGAACACTGAAGCTTTCTTT
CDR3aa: CASSNPEGPMNTEAFF

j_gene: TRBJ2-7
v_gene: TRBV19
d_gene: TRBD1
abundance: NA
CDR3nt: TGTGCCAGTAGCTCGGCAAGGACAGGGCCCTACGAGCAGTACTTC
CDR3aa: CASSSARTGPYEQYF